This T cell receptor (beta chain) was sequenced in a study of human T cells and chemical hapten exposure (dated by TCRdb to the early 2020s). Study-wide context: Libraries were pooled for sequencing, and variation in per-sample TCR yields was attributed mainly to small differences in library volumes within the pool. This study followed changes in the peripheral blood TCR repertoire in vivo during primary and secondary sensitization of alopecia patients to the hapten diphenylcyclopropenone (DPC). From each blood RNA sample, both TCR alpha and TCR beta chains were sequenced.

The full study reports these points: No change with DPC sensitization was found in the number of TCRs above 1 in 1000 frequency, and no evidence of global repertoire structure alterations was found. After repeated subsampling, changes were observed in the strength of the expansion versus patch-test correlation and in the threshold at which the correlation became significant.

The CDR3 measures 14 amino acids from cysteine to phenylalanine. Only CDR3 DNA remains: 42 bases, in frame from the first base. CDR1 MNHEY and CDR2 SMNVEV are derived from the germline V gene (reference sequence). At the junction V is shortened by 7 bases and J by 4 bases, with 16 bases in between. This clonotype was picked up a small number of times. Its antigen is still unknown. Within one base of it there is no much larger clone, and no base qualities were kept. The time point label, as the study defines it: healthy volunteer bleed at 6 weeks. Unfractionated whole blood was collected in Tempus Blood RNA tubes, and total RNA was extracted from that blood. Five or six healthy volunteers were used as TCR sequencing controls and were bled at day 0, 2 weeks and 6 weeks. Libraries were built with RACE. The sample was run on a NextSeq 500. During library preparation, unique molecular identifiers were attached to individual cDNA molecules so that TCRs could be counted quantitatively and reproducibly. On the authors' methods: A median of approximately 96,000 TCRs per sample was observed, with a range of roughly 23,224 to 750,000. V, J and CDR3 annotation of the TCR reads was carried out using the Decombinator software suite. For PS versus PT1 abundance plots, all samples were subsampled to the same number of TCRs (28,000). TCRs were defined as expanded if absent before sensitization and observed at least eight times at the 2-week time point. TCRdb trimmed public reads at Q25 via fastp, called clones via MiXCR and kept in-frame beta chains. All rows with the same CDR3 protein become a single entry with the most common DNA and genes. TCRdb's processing, not the authors' own work, is the source of the V and J calls. For this sample the table gives 70,000 to 85,000 distinct CDR3 sequences, of which roughly 8.7% were detected only once. Clones ranked in the top ten supply under 2% of the sample.

This TCR was recovered from a male donor in good health. Some clones in this sample may be carry-over from other donors' samples. Recombination connected TRBV27 to TRBJ1-2; the D segment could be TRBD1, given 6 matching bases. Sequencing used whole blood. The CDR3 reads CASTPKQGRYGYTF. The nucleotide sequence reads TGTGCCAGCACCCCGAAACAGGGCCGCTATGGCTACACCTTC.